Listed here is a single T cell receptor (beta chain). The sample belongs to a study of blood T cells in healthy people across ages. A sample-barcoded 5' primer and a J-beta primer mix were used in a second PCR of about 6 to 11 cycles. From each sample, at least 3 million paired-end reads containing CDR3 were obtained. TCRdb fed the 5' RACE reads into MiXCR, producing one record per CDR3 protein. Of approximately 1.5 million distinct CDR3 sequences listed, 42% are singletons. Donors were healthy Caucasian individuals from Russia aged roughly 6 to 100. Total RNA, at least 5.5 micrograms per sample, came from PBMCs. The CDR3 contains 13 residues. Germline assignment: CDR1 SEHNR and CDR2 FQNEAQ (reference sequence). V gave up 5 bases and J gave up 5 bases, with 9 bases separating them.

The chain recombines TRBV7-9 with TRBJ2-2; no clear D gene. What was sequenced was blood. The TCR comes from a woman aged 18-29 years in good health. The CDR3 sequence is CASSRQETGELFF. The CDR3 DNA reads as TGTGCCAGCAGCCGTCAAGAAACCGGGGAGCTGTTTTTT. Looking up the rest from reference TRBV7-9 and TRBJ2-2 gives the full variable domain: DTGVSQNPRHKITKRGQNVTFRCDPISEHNRLYWYRQTLGQGPEFLTYFQNEAQLEKSRLLSDRFSAERPKGSFSTLEIQRTEQGDSAMYLCASSRQETGELFFGEGSRLTVL.